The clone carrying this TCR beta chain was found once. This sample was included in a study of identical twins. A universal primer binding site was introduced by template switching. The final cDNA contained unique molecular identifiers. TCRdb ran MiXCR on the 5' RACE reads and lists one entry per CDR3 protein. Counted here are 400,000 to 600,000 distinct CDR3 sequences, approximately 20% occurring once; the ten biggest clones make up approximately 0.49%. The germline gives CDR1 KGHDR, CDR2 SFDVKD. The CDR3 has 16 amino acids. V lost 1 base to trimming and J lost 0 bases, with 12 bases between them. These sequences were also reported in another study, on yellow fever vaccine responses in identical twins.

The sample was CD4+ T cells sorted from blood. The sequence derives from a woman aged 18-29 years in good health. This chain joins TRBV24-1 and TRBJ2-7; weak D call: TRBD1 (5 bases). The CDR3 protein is CATSDFKRTNSYEQYF. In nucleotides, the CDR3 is TGTGCCACCAGTGATTTCAAACGGACAAACTCCTACGAGCAGTACTTC.